This T cell receptor beta chain was sequenced for a study of cytomegalovirus exposure and HLA in healthy donors (dated by TCRdb to the late 2010s). Describing the broader study: According to an earlier analysis of a few hundred of the donors, about 180 million T cells yielded roughly 110 million unique TCR beta sequences and more than 250 Gb of sequence data. A later analysis re-analyzed previously published TCR beta repertoires from about 600 donors and added high-resolution HLA genotyping to study TCR occurrence patterns. Five DR-DQ haplotypes were handled as single units for association and clustering, since linkage in the cohort was strong. Among the approximately 420 genotyped donors, approximately 82% belonged to the genetic ancestry cluster associated with self-reported Caucasian donors. Besides the first cohort of around 670 subjects, a separate validation cohort made up of 95 to 150 different subjects was used. An early release that covered some 640 HLA-typed donors contained approximately 300 gigabases of sequencing data and 65 million to 100 million unique TCR sequences. All discovery cohort repertoires had been generated using a single sequencing platform. Among about 400 genotyped donors of the cohort, an average of approximately 240,000 unique TCR beta nucleotide sequences was sequenced per donor, of which roughly 17% were non-productive. Typing coverage differed by locus: A, B, C, DRB1 and DQB1 were typed in roughly 620-630 donors, DQA1 in approximately 520, DPA1 in roughly 590, and DPB1 in approximately 450. The aim of the study was to test whether cataloging public T cell receptors could identify signatures of past pathogen exposure. Donor age, sex, ethnicity and CMV serostatus were compiled together with the repertoire data. To decide whether each TCR beta V gene segment behaved as functional or pseudogenic, an earlier analysis of some 600 of the donors relied on high-throughput TCR beta sequencing. The study used immunosequencing to profile the T cell repertoires of under 700 subjects and linked those repertoires to cytomegalovirus serostatus. Genome-wide SNP genotypes for about three fifths of the 666 donors were used in a later genetic analysis, which treated that subset as a discovery cohort. The later analysis used no new phenotypic data to find candidate immune exposures, relying instead on TCR beta sequences and their occurrence across donors. Class I and class II HLA loci were covered by the typing at four-digit resolution. High-throughput TCR immunosequencing, statistical association of individual TCRs with disease status, and machine learning were combined to predict cytomegalovirus infection status. General findings and caveats noted by the study authors: A further reported finding was that TCR beta sequences accurately predicted the HLA-A and HLA-B alleles for most subjects in the first cohort. In a later analysis, most CMV-associated TCR beta chains were found to appear HLA-restricted, with HLA associations seemingly driven largely by CMV exposure. For the cohort, immune exposure information was limited to CMV serostatus. In a later analysis, 16,951 TCR beta sequences were associated with specific HLA alleles at a false discovery rate of 0.05. According to the authors, the approach could potentially be generalized to other disease states and immunological phenotypes. Across donors, most TCR sequences were observed very rarely, whereas some public TCRs were present in many individuals. Only TCR beta chains were sequenced in this cohort, and the absence of alpha or paired-chain data limited detectable features. V-gene and J-gene trimming of TCR beta chains was associated with a missense DCLRE1C variant in a later genetic analysis, and the association was replicated in an independent cohort. A cluster of highly shared sequence variants was judged likely to represent a technical artifact of the sequencing pipeline. A total of 150 to 200 TCR beta chains were listed by the study as associated with cytomegalovirus. In a later analysis, HLA-associated TCR beta chains were found to be more clonally expanded and to have lower generation probabilities than equally common non-associated chains. In a later analysis, TCR association rates were found to vary across HLA loci, with the most associated TCRs seen for DRB1 alleles and the fewest for HLA-C alleles. In a later genetic analysis, fewer N-insertions in productive TCRs were reported among donors in an Asian-associated ancestry cluster than the roughly 640-donor mean. Because counts were too low, more than 15 rarely observed V segments, including chromosome 9 orphons, were left out of the earlier analysis of 587 of the donors. Broadly in line with IMGT annotations, most TCR beta V segments showed up in productive rearrangements about 87% or about 30% of the time in an earlier analysis of approximately 640 of the donors. HLA typing was unavailable for some donors at each locus, so association tests used only the typed subset. Strong co-occurrence of HLA alleles, especially DR and DQ, made assigning TCR associations to individual alleles difficult. According to a later analysis, parvovirus B19, influenza, CMV and Epstein-Barr virus appeared linked to several top co-occurrence clusters. The classifier was reported to diagnose cytomegalovirus status with high specificity and sensitivity in both the original cohort and the validation cohort. Roughly uniform sequencing depth across donors was assumed in presence/absence analyses, although this assumption may not hold. Correlated functional status among segregating V segments might be attributable to linkage disequilibrium, but an unknown experimental factor could not be ruled out. A few of the identified cytomegalovirus-associated TCR beta chains were confirmed in vitro to be specific for cytomegalovirus antigens. The 87-base-pair reads could not distinguish some IMGT-functional V segments, including TRBV6-2 and TRBV6-3, so those segments were excluded.

To prepare the library, the immunoSEQ multiplex PCR assay was applied. The multiplex PCR relied on a mix of 60 forward primers for TCR Vbeta segments and 13 reverse primers for TCR Jbeta segments. A multiplex PCR assay on genomic DNA amplified the CDR3 region of rearranged TCR beta genes. Amplified TCR beta libraries were sequenced as 87-base-pair reads on the Illumina HiSeq System. For the original study's pipeline: In a later analysis, tens of millions of unique TCR beta chains were counted across the roughly 670 repertoires, and roughly 10 million of these chains were shared by at least two donors. Raw reads were error-corrected and collapsed into unique sequences with a nearest-neighbor algorithm that merged closely related sequences to remove PCR and sequencing errors. V, D and J gene segments were assigned by aligning CDR3 sequences to IMGT reference sequences. For a sequence to be retained, a match of at least six nucleotides to both a V gene segment and a J gene segment was required. Rearrangements were classified as productive when the CDR3 lacked stop codons and remained in frame with V and J, and all other rearrangements were classified as non-productive. CDR3 was defined by IMGT convention, running from the second conserved V-encoded cysteine to the conserved J-encoded phenylalanine. The earlier analysis of around 640 of the donors excluded sequences that lacked an unambiguous match to a single V gene segment. An earlier analysis of a few hundred of the donors called V segments functional above 56.7% productive rearrangements and segregating when the between-donor standard deviation exceeded 5%. To diagnose cytomegalovirus status from the catalog of TCR beta chain sequences, a statistical classification framework was built. A later analysis assigned V and J genes by comparing TCR nucleotide sequences with IMGT/GENE-DB human TR gene sequences. A later analysis assigned CDR3 sequences and most-parsimonious VDJ recombination scenarios with the TCRdist pipeline. In a later analysis, every TCR beta chain was defined by the combination of its CDR3 amino acid sequence and its V-gene family, and reads without a unique V-gene family were dropped. In a later analysis, approximately 590 highly shared, low-generation-probability nucleotide sequences were removed to address suspected cross-contamination and a sequencing artifact. For each public chain, a later analysis derived a clonal expansion index from normalized ranks of inferred template counts within each repertoire. Generation probabilities in a later analysis came from a VDJ recombination model fitted to out-of-frame rearrangements, and those results were checked against IGoR. Hypergeometric tests were used in a later analysis to score TCR-TCR, TCR-HLA and TCR-CMV co-occurrence, with a repertoire-size bias correction applied to the TCR pairs. A later analysis estimated false discovery rates by permuting HLA or CMV assignments 20 times. In a later analysis, co-occurring TCRs were grouped with DBSCAN, and TCRdist sequence similarity was added when clustering was performed within HLA-allele-positive subsets. Repertoires with fewer than 30,000 or more than 120,000 public chains, plus five repertoires with anomalous nucleotide sharing, were excluded from co-occurrence clustering. Entries here come from immuneACCESS through TCRdb and include only in-frame sequences with V and J called. Some clones fail to appear in such tables; in the studies checked, an unresolved V gene covers under half of the shortfall, and the cause of the remainder is unknown. D and trimming come from the DNA, and the V and J calls and clone size come from that table. This sample gives under 150,000 clones in total; 70% to 85% of them show up just once. Approximately 1.5% of the sample is in the top ten clones.

Points on this clone: It has no known antigen specificity. Per-base qualities were not stored, and no clone one base away is much larger.

Including cysteine and phenylalanine, the CDR3 has 16 amino acids. CDR3 DNA is the only sequence kept; it has 48 bases, read in frame from the first base. At the junction V is shortened by 0 bases and J by 3 bases, with 13 bases in between. CDR1 and CDR2 are read off the germline V gene as SGDLS and YYNGEE. In total, just over 650 healthy bone marrow donors made up the cohort. At the time of sampling, all cohort members were nominally healthy, though unrecorded immune exposures were likely present. The donor was CMV seropositive and belonged to the group of more than 250 seropositive cohort members. A peripheral blood sample was collected from each donor, and TCR beta sequencing was performed on peripheral blood mononuclear cells. Genomic DNA was extracted from the blood cell samples with the Qiagen DNeasy Blood Extraction Kit.

The sequenced sample was PBMCs. The receptor was isolated from a man aged 30 to 39 in good health and CMV-seropositive. The chain employs TRBV9 and TRBJ2-1, with TRBD2 perhaps the D gene, on 7 matching bases. The DNA is as follows: TGTGCCAGCAGCGTAGAGGGGGAGGGCCTCTACAATGAGCAGTTCTTC. Translated, this gives CASSVEGEGLYNEQFF.